This T cell receptor (beta chain) was sequenced for a study of T cells in tumors after PD-1 blockade. Background on the study: Treatment was either pembrolizumab 200 mg every 3 weeks or cemiplimab 350 mg every 2 weeks. During anti-PD-1 treatment, some patients continued daily vismodegib 150 mg. Mean per blood sample: about 100,000 templates (roughly 21,000-270,000), 36,536 unique clonotypes.

TCRdb's copy holds only in-frame clones and misses some; the assay was immunoSEQ multiplex PCR. The sample has roughly 60,000 clones, around four fifths seen once. This clone was recorded a few times. V was pared by 1 base and J by 0 bases, with 11 bases of the junction left unmatched. Germline lookup yields CDR1 LGHDT and CDR2 YNNKEL (reference sequence). This CDR3 has 20 residues. The sequencing here drew on PBMCs, taken before anti-PD-1 treatment. This sequence joins TRBV3-1 (or the pseudogene TRBV3-2) and TRBJ2-3; TRBD2 aligns across 12 bases. This TCR derives from a human donor with basal cell carcinoma. DNA for the CDR3: TGTGCCAGCAGCCAAGTCCCCCTAGCGGGGGGGCGTATTAGCACAGATACGCAGTATTTT. It translates to CASSQVPLAGGRISTDTQYF.